The 10 T cell receptor beta chains below were found in one sample sequenced in a study of early T cells in non-severe SARS-CoV-2 infection. TCRdb passed the 5' RACE reads through MiXCR, listing each CDR3 protein once. The data show some 91,000 distinct CDR3 sequences, with more than 13% seen just once and 4.5% to 7% held by the top ten. The sample was whole blood. These receptors all stem from an adult who was a healthcare worker with PCR-confirmed SARS-CoV-2 infection or an uninfected control (not recorded which).

A few counts support this clonotype. The chain has TRBV6-5 and TRBJ1-4, with D perhaps TRBD1 (5 bases). The CDR3 is 14 residues long. Germline-derived CDR1 and CDR2 are MNHEY and SVGAGI. Deletions cut 2 bases from V and 7 bases from J, with 11 bases between. Here the CDR3 reads CASSYAGEREKLFF. CDR3 DNA sequence: TGTGCCAGCAGTTACGCGGGGGAACGTGAAAAACTGTTTTTT.

The sample holds one count of this clonotype. The gene calls are TRBV7-6 and TRBJ2-1, with TRBD1 matching 7 bases. Germline V gene data show CDR1 as SGHVS and CDR2 as FNYEAQ. The J segment lost 10 bases and the V segment lost 1 base, leaving 7 bases of the junction unmatched. This CDR3 is 14 amino acids long. DNA of the CDR3: TGTGCCAGCAGCTTAGGAGGGGGCGCAGAAGAGCAGTTCTTC. Encoded protein: CASSLGGGAEEQFF.

This clonotype was recorded a few times. The chain links TRBV7-2 to TRBJ2-5, with 8 bases aligning to TRBD2. Losses at the gene ends were 2 bases for V and 1 base for J; bases not matched to a gene: 3. The germline V gene encodes CDR1 SGHTA and CDR2 FQGNSA. The CDR3 contains 15 residues. CDR3 region: CASSLRSGIQETQYF. CDR3 in DNA: TGTGCCAGCAGCTTACGTAGCGGGATCCAAGAGACCCAGTACTTC.

This clonotype was observed a handful of times. The V gene is TRBV20-1, the J gene TRBJ1-2; D unclear. Between the trimmed V and J ends, which lost 5 bases and 6 bases, there was a span of 10 bases. This CDR3 spans 11 amino acids. Germline-derived CDR1 and CDR2 are DFQATT and SNEGSKA (reference sequence). Written as DNA, the CDR3 is TGCAGTGCTCCCGAGGCAAATGGCTACACCTTC. This translates into CSAPEANGYTF.

This clonotype was seen more than once but under ten times. The rearrangement uses TRBV20-1 and TRBJ1-2, with TRBD1 matching over 8 bases. J was trimmed by 4 bases and V by 5 bases; bases with no gene match: 6. The germline V gene encodes CDR1 DFQATT and CDR2 SNEGSKA (reference sequence). CDR3 length equals 13 residues. CDR3: CSAGDRTTYGYTF. CDR3 DNA: TGCAGTGCTGGGGACAGGACGACCTATGGCTACACCTTC.

The CDR3 nucleotides are TGTGCCAGCAGCCGGAAGGGGACGGACACTGAAGCTTTCTTT. It translates to CASSRKGTDTEAFF. The gene calls are TRBV14 and TRBJ1-1, with D perhaps TRBD1 (5 bases). Trimming took 4 bases from V and 3 from J, leaving 12 bases between them. The CDR3 is made up of 14 amino acids. Germline V gene sequence: CDR1 SGHDN, CDR2 FVKESK.

This chain uses TRBV18 with TRBJ2-3; D tentatively fits TRBD1 or TRBD2 (6 bases each). The V end lost 4 bases, the J end lost 5 bases, and 16 bases lay between the germline ends. This CDR3 spans 15 amino acids. Germline V gene sequence: CDR1 KGHSH, CDR2 LQKENI. CDR3 amino acids: CASSLAQQGGDTQYF. Written as DNA, the CDR3 is TGTGCCAGCTCACTGGCCCAACAGGGAGGAGATACGCAGTATTTT.

This clonotype was counted at least ten times. The chain combines TRBV28 with TRBJ2-7, with a possible D match to TRBD2 (6 bases). This CDR3 contains 14 residues. The germline CDR1 and CDR2 sequences are MDHEN and SYDVKM. Deletions cut 5 bases from V and 4 bases from J, with 15 bases between. CDR3 region: CASSGGWALYEQYF. CDR3 sequence (DNA): TGTGCCAGCAGTGGGGGGTGGGCCCTTTACGAGCAGTACTTC. The full variable domain, in which reference TRBV28 and TRBJ2-7 provide the parts outside the CDR3, is DVKVTQSSRYLVKRTGEKVFLECVQDMDHENMFWYRQDPGLGLRLIYFSYDVKMKEKGDIPEGYSVSREKKERFSLILESASTNQTSMYLCASSGGWALYEQYFGPGTRLTVT.

The chain employs TRBV7-9 and TRBJ1-2, with a weak D call TRBD1 (6 bases). CDR1 and CDR2 from the germline V gene are SEHNR and FQNEAQ (reference sequence). The CDR3 is 14 amino acids. V lost 1 base, J lost 7 bases, and 13 bases lay in between. CDR3 loop: CASSLEAGAAGYTF. The CDR3, as DNA: TGTGCCAGCAGCTTAGAGGCAGGGGCGGCTGGCTACACCTTC.

The CDR3, as DNA: TGCGCCAGCAGCCAAGAAACGGCTAGCGGGAGAGGTGAGCAGTTCTTC. It translates to CASSQETASGRGEQFF. The chain is built from TRBV4-3 and TRBJ2-1; 10 nucleotides line up with TRBD2. Germline CDR1 reads LGHNA; CDR2 reads YSLEER. J lost 9 bases, V lost 0 bases, and 8 bases had no gene match. CDR3 length equals 16 residues.